The 16 T cell receptor beta chains reported below all come from one sample, sequenced in a study of human T cells and chemical hapten exposure (dated by TCRdb to the early 2020s). Library preparation employed RACE. Sequencing was carried out with a NextSeq 500. TCRdb reprocessing: public reads trimmed at Q25 with fastp, clones called with MiXCR, in-frame beta chains kept. Every CDR3 protein is listed once, alongside the most common genes and DNA of its rows. The sample has 95,000 to 150,000 distinct CDR3 sequences on record, roughly 13% of them singletons. The top ten constitute roughly 3.1% of the sample. The sample's time point label, in plain terms: pre-sensitization, week 0. Explained via the paper, the treatment or condition label denotes: therapeutic diphenylcyclopropenone sensitization with weekly scalp DPC. The sample here was whole blood, taken in connection with sensitization to the hapten diphenylcyclopropenone (DPC). Receptor source: a woman aged 18-29 years with alopecia areata. Some clones in this sample may be carry-over from other donors' samples.

Here the CDR3 reads CATSRQNQPQHF. CDR3 bases: TGTGCCACCAGCAGACAGAATCAGCCCCAGCATTTT. The V gene is TRBV15, the J gene TRBJ1-5; D unclear. The length of the CDR3 is 12 residues. Deletions cut 2 bases from V and 4 bases from J, with 3 bases between. Germline values: CDR1 LNHNV, CDR2 YYDKDF (reference sequence). The full variable domain, in which reference TRBV15 and TRBJ1-5 provide the parts outside the CDR3, is DAMVIQNPRYQVTQFGKPVTLSCSQTLNHNVMYWYQQKSSQAPKLLFHYYDKDFNNEADTPDNFQSRRPNTSFCFLDIRSPGLGDTAMYLCATSRQNQPQHFGDGTRLSIL.

This clonotype was counted ten times or more. The chain recombines TRBV7-6 with TRBJ2-3; 9 bases map to TRBD1. The germline CDR1 and CDR2 sequences are SGHVS and FNYEAQ. The CDR3 is 15 residues long. The trim removed 5 bases at V and 4 bases at J, leaving 7 bases unmatched. The CDR3 region is CASSRGQGQADTQYF. DNA for the CDR3: TGTGCCAGCAGCCGGGGACAGGGCCAAGCAGATACGCAGTATTTT.

The chain recombines TRBV29-1 with TRBJ2-1; no clear D. CDR3 size: 10 residues. V was cut by 4 bases and J by 11 bases, with 9 bases left in between. Germline V lookup: CDR1 SQVTM, CDR2 ANQGSEA. The CDR3 DNA reads as TGCAGCGTTGTCGGAGAGCAGCAGTTCTTC. It is translated as CSVVGEQQFF.

For the CDR3, the DNA is TGTGCCAGCAGTTGGACGGCGGGGCAGCCCCAGCATTTT. Protein sequence: CASSWTAGQPQHF. The chain combines TRBV6-2 or TRBV6-3 with TRBJ1-5; D gene unclear. The germline V gene encodes CDR1 MNHEY and CDR2 SVGEGT. The CDR3 has 13 amino acids. The ends were cut back, 4 bases at V and 7 bases at J, with 11 bases in the middle.

This clonotype was counted at least ten times. CDR3 protein: CAISEGQGYEQYF. The CDR3, as DNA: TGTGCCATCAGTGAGGGACAGGGCTACGAGCAGTACTTC. The V gene is TRBV10-3, the J gene TRBJ2-7; 8 bases map to TRBD1. Trimming cost V 2 bases and J 3 bases; bases outside gene matches: 0. From germline, CDR1 is ENHRY and CDR2 SYGVKD. This CDR3 spans 13 amino acids.

The chain is built from TRBV20-1 and TRBJ2-1; 13 nucleotides agree with TRBD2. The CDR3 extends over 14 amino acids. V was clipped by 2 bases and J by 14 bases; unmatched bases: 9. Looked up from germline, CDR1 is DFQATT and CDR2 is SNEGSKA (reference sequence). The CDR3 loop reads CSARSGTSGARKFF. The CDR3 nucleotides are TGCAGTGCTAGATCTGGGACTAGCGGGGCAAGAAAGTTCTTC.

CDR3 loop: CASSYEGRTSSYEQYF. The CDR3 DNA sequence: TGTGCCAGCAGTTACGAGGGACGGACCAGCTCCTACGAGCAGTACTTC. The J gene is TRBJ2-7, the V gene TRBV6-6; D tentatively reads TRBD1 or TRBD2 (5 bases each). Germline CDR1 MNHNY, CDR2 SVGAGI (reference sequence). Between the trimmed V and J ends, which lost 2 bases and 0 bases, there was a span of 14 bases. The CDR3 spans 16 residues.

This clonotype has a handful of counts. The chain links TRBV7-2 to TRBJ2-7; a possible D gene is TRBD1 (6 bases). Germline CDR1 is SGHTA and CDR2 is FQGNSA. Trimming stripped 0 bases from V and 3 bases from J, with 18 bases between. The CDR3 has 17 residues. The CDR3 loop is CASSLATSLTGFYEQYF. Here the CDR3 DNA reads TGTGCCAGCAGCTTAGCCACTAGTTTGACAGGCTTCTACGAGCAGTACTTC.

This chain connects TRBV18 to TRBJ1-1, with 7 bases matching TRBD1. The germline gives CDR1 KGHSH, CDR2 LQKENI. The CDR3 sequence is 13 residues long. Unmatched junction bases numbered 2, after V lost 1 base and J lost 6 bases. This CDR3 reads CASSPQGASEAFF. DNA of the CDR3: TGTGCCAGCTCACCACAGGGGGCCTCTGAAGCTTTCTTT.

J is TRBJ2-5 and V is TRBV20-1; D might be TRBD2 (7 bases). Germline V gene sequence: CDR1 DFQATT, CDR2 SNEGSKA (reference sequence). V lost 4 bases and J lost 7, with 22 bases in between. The CDR3 has 15 amino acids. The CDR3 coding sequence is TGCAGTGCTATATCTAGCGGCGGGGGCCCTAGGACCCAGTACTTC. Translated: CSAISSGGGPRTQYF.

This chain connects TRBV5-5 to TRBJ2-1; 8 nucleotides align to TRBD1. Germline V CDR1 and CDR2: SGHKS, YYEKEE (reference sequence). Unmatched junction bases numbered 7, after V lost 0 bases and J lost 5 bases. The CDR3 runs to 16 residues. Written as DNA, the CDR3 is TGTGCCAGCAGCTTGGAACTCGGGACAGGTCACAATGAGCAGTTCTTC. Its protein is CASSLELGTGHNEQFF.

The gene calls are TRBV27 and TRBJ2-2; perhaps TRBD2 as D (6 bases). V shed 3 bases and J shed 4 bases, with 9 bases lying between them. This CDR3 has 14 amino acids. Germline loops: CDR1 MNHEY, CDR2 SMNVEV (reference sequence). CDR3 amino acids: CASSFREVTGELFF. DNA of the CDR3: TGTGCCAGCAGTTTCAGGGAGGTCACCGGGGAGCTGTTTTTT.

There are many counts of this clonotype. J is TRBJ2-7 and V is TRBV28; D not certain. Germline V lookup: CDR1 MDHEN, CDR2 SYDVKM. Trimming cost V 8 bases and J 0 bases, with 26 bases left between them. The CDR3 totals 18 residues. The CDR3 nucleotides are TGTGCCAGCCGGCACTTTGCGACTCCGTCGCCCAGCTCCTACGAGCAGTACTTC. Translated: CASRHFATPSPSSYEQYF.

The rearrangement links TRBV7-9 to TRBJ2-2, with TRBD1 as a possible D gene (6 bases). V shed 5 bases and J shed 1 base, with 11 bases lying between them. The CDR3 is made up of 15 amino acids. Germline assignment: CDR1 SEHNR and CDR2 FQNEAQ (reference sequence). CDR3 nucleotides: TGTGCCAGCAGCCCCCGGACAGAGAACACCGGGGAGCTGTTTTTT. The encoded protein is CASSPRTENTGELFF. The full variable domain, completed using reference TRBV7-9 and TRBJ2-2, is DTGVSQNPRHKITKRGQNVTFRCDPISEHNRLYWYRQTLGQGPEFLTYFQNEAQLEKSRLLSDRFSAERPKGSFSTLEIQRTEQGDSAMYLCASSPRTENTGELFFGEGSRLTVL.

This chain joins TRBV14 and TRBJ2-7; the D gene is possibly TRBD1 (6 bases). The CDR3 has 14 amino acids. CDR1 is SGHDN, CDR2 FVKESK, per germline. Trimming removed 1 base from V and 2 bases from J, with 9 bases in between. The CDR3 spells CASSQAGVPYEQYF. The CDR3 coding sequence is TGTGCCAGCAGCCAAGCAGGGGTTCCCTACGAGCAGTACTTC.

This clonotype was seen only a few times. The CDR3 DNA follows: TGCAGTGCTAGTGAGGATTACAGGGGCTTAGGGCACAATGAGCAGTTCTTC. As protein: CSASEDYRGLGHNEQFF. This rearrangement joins TRBV20-1 to TRBJ2-1; TRBD1 matches 7 bases. This CDR3 region has 17 residues. V lost 3 bases, J lost 5 bases, and 16 bases stayed unmatched. Germline loops: CDR1 DFQATT, CDR2 SNEGSKA (reference sequence).